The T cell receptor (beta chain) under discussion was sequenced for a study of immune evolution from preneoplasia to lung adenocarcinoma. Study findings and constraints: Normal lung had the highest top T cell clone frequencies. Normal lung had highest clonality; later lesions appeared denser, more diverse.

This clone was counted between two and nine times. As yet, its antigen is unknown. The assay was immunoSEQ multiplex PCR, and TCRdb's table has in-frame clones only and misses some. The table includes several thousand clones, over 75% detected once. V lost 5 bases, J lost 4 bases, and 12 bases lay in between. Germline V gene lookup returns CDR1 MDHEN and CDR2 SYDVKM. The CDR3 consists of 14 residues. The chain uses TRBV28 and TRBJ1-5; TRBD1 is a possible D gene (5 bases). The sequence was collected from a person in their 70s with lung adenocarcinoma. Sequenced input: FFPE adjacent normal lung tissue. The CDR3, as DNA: TGTGCCAGCAGTCCCCGGGGGTGGAATCAGCCCCAGCATTTT. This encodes CASSPRGWNQPQHF.